These 32 T cell receptor beta chains originate from one sample sequenced in a study of cytomegalovirus exposure and HLA in healthy donors. Data came from immunoSEQ multiplex PCR; TCRdb stores just in-frame clones and leaves some out. The sample lists 150,000 to 200,000 clones, about 89% occurring once. Sequencing was done on a sample of PBMCs. The receptors here all came from a man aged 25-45 years in good health and CMV-seropositive.

The chain uses TRBV15 and TRBJ2-5; possibly TRBD1 for D (6 bases). The CDR3 is 14 residues long. The germline CDR1 and CDR2 sequences are LNHNV and YYDKDF (reference sequence). The V and J ends lost 1 base and 4 bases respectively, with 10 bases between them. CDR3 nucleotides: TGTGCCACCAGCAGAGTGACAGGAGGAGAGACCCAGTACTTC. It specifies CATSRVTGGETQYF.

The chain is built from TRBV4-3 and TRBJ1-3, with unresolved D. The V gene lost 1 base and the J gene lost 6 bases, with 16 bases spanning the gap. Germline-derived CDR1 and CDR2 are LGHNA and YSLEER. The CDR3 runs to 16 residues. The DNA for the CDR3 is TGCGCCAGCAGCCAAGCAATGCAGGCTGGGCCAAACACCATATATTTT. This encodes CASSQAMQAGPNTIYF.

DNA of the CDR3: TGTGCCAGCACGGGACAGGGGGCGGGTACTGAAGCTTTCTTT. Amino acid sequence: CASTGQGAGTEAFF. The V call is TRBV6-1, the J call TRBJ1-1; TRBD1 agrees at 12 bases. The J segment lost 5 bases and the V segment lost 7 bases, leaving 5 bases of the junction unmatched. Germline values: CDR1 MNHNS, CDR2 SASEGT. The CDR3 contains 14 residues.

The rearrangement links TRBV4-1 to TRBJ2-1, with D unresolved. The CDR3 runs 14 residues. Trimming removed 5 bases from V and 5 bases from J, with 13 bases in between. The germline CDR1 and CDR2 sequences are MGHRA and YSYEKL. The CDR3 region has the DNA TGCGCCAGCAGCGAACCGAGACAAAACAATGAGCAGTTCTTC. Its protein is CASSEPRQNNEQFF.

V and J are TRBV19 and TRBJ1-5; the D is unclear. With 2 bases removed from V and 7 bases from J, the gap between germline ends came to 9 bases. The CDR3 is 13 residues long. Germline V gives CDR1 LNHDA, CDR2 SQIVND (reference sequence). The chain's CDR3 is CASSIRGGQPQHF. CDR3 DNA sequence: TGTGCCAGTAGTATAAGAGGAGGGCAGCCCCAGCATTTT.

The V and J genes are TRBV25-1 and TRBJ1-1; possible D gene TRBD1, 5 bases. Per germline, CDR1 MGHDK and CDR2 SYGVNS. CDR3 length: 13 amino acids. The V end was cut by 1 base, the J end by 4 bases, with 7 bases between. CDR3 bases: TGTGCCAGCAGTGAATCCGGGACCACTGAAGCTTTCTTT. The encoded protein is CASSESGTTEAFF.

This clone was recorded a few times. This chain joins TRBV6-5 and TRBJ2-2; no clear D. The V and J ends lost 6 bases and 5 bases respectively, with 10 bases between them. The CDR3 has 13 amino acids. Germline assignment: CDR1 MNHEY and CDR2 SVGAGI. The CDR3 nucleotides read TGTGCCAGCAGAGTGACTGCAACCGGGGAGCTGTTTTTT. This encodes CASRVTATGELFF.

The CDR3 is CASSPTSAGELFF. Written as DNA, the CDR3 is TGTGCCAGCAGCCCAACTAGCGCCGGGGAGCTGTTTTTT. The V gene is TRBV7-9, the J gene TRBJ2-2; TRBD2 matches 7 bases. CDR1 and CDR2 (germline): SEHNR, FQNEAQ (reference sequence). The CDR3 sequence is 13 residues long. The V segment lost 5 bases and the J segment 6 bases; nucleotides outside the gene matches: 3.

The chain links TRBV5-4 to TRBJ2-7; D not resolved. Germline-derived CDR1 and CDR2 are SGHNT and YYREEE (reference sequence). The V end was cut by 3 bases, the J end by 2 bases, with 15 bases between. The length of the CDR3 is 15 residues. CDR3 DNA: TGTGCCAGCAGCTCCCGGAAGACACCAACCTACGAGCAGTACTTC. It encodes CASSSRKTPTYEQYF.

In its sample, this clone was seen a few times. CDR3 coding DNA: TGTGCCAGCTCACCCGACGCCGAGTGGGGGACTGAAGCTTTCTTT. Its translation: CASSPDAEWGTEAFF. The rearrangement links TRBV18 to TRBJ1-1, with TRBD1 as a possible D gene (5 bases). Deletions cut 3 bases from V and 5 bases from J, with 16 bases between. The CDR3 covers 15 residues. The V gene's germline CDR1 is KGHSH and CDR2 LQKENI.

V usage is TRBV30 and J usage is TRBJ1-5; D is unresolved. CDR3 length equals 14 residues. V lost 0 bases and J 2 bases, leaving 8 bases between the germline ends. Looked up from germline, CDR1 is GTSNPN and CDR2 is SVGIG (reference sequence). CDR3 DNA sequence: TGTGCCTGGAGTGTGCAAAGGGGCAATCAGCCCCAGCATTTT. Its protein is CAWSVQRGNQPQHF.

This clone was seen at least ten times. This chain uses TRBV7-9 with TRBJ1-2, with TRBD1 matching 8 bases. Trimming took 5 bases from V and 8 from J; bases not matched to a gene: 13. The CDR3 runs to 15 residues. CDR1 SEHNR and CDR2 FQNEAQ come from the germline V gene (reference sequence). CDR3 DNA sequence: TGTGCCAGCAGCCGACCGGGACAGGAGGCGAGCGGCTACACCTTC. Protein: CASSRPGQEASGYTF.

The genes are TRBV7-9 and TRBJ1-1, with unresolved D. The CDR3 contains 14 residues. V was pared by 0 bases and J by 0 bases, with 5 bases between. Germline lookup yields CDR1 SEHNR and CDR2 FQNEAQ (reference sequence). This CDR3 reads CASSLASMNTEAFF. The CDR3 DNA sequence: TGTGCCAGCAGCTTAGCCAGCATGAACACTGAAGCTTTCTTT. Supplemented by reference TRBV7-9 and TRBJ1-1, the full variable domain reads DTGVSQNPRHKITKRGQNVTFRCDPISEHNRLYWYRQTLGQGPEFLTYFQNEAQLEKSRLLSDRFSAERPKGSFSTLEIQRTEQGDSAMYLCASSLASMNTEAFFGQGTRLTVV.

The rearrangement links TRBV5-1 to TRBJ2-1, with TRBD1 matching 7 bases. This CDR3 is 16 amino acids long. CDR1 and CDR2 (germline): SGHRS, YFSETQ. Trimming removed 3 bases from V and 5 bases from J; junction bases left unmatched: 11. Here the CDR3 reads CASSSHRGTSNNEQFF. For the CDR3, the DNA is TGCGCCAGCAGCTCTCACAGGGGAACCTCGAACAATGAGCAGTTCTTC.

The J gene is TRBJ2-3, the V gene TRBV7-6, with D possibly matching TRBD2 (6 bases). The CDR3 extends over 15 amino acids. Germline V gene lookup returns CDR1 SGHVS and CDR2 FNYEAQ. The ends were cut back, 5 bases at V and 3 bases at J, with 15 bases in the middle. This CDR3 is CASSRLARGTDTQYF. The CDR3, as DNA: TGTGCCAGCAGCCGCCTAGCGAGGGGAACAGATACGCAGTATTTT.

This clone was seen a handful of times. The chain carries TRBV4-1 and TRBJ1-5; D ambiguous. V shed 4 bases and J shed 6 bases, with 22 bases lying between them. This CDR3 spans 17 amino acids. Germline loops: CDR1 MGHRA, CDR2 YSYEKL. The CDR3 is CASSPRHANTYLQPQHF. In DNA, the CDR3 is TGCGCCAGCAGCCCTCGACACGCTAATACCTACCTTCAGCCCCAGCATTTT.

V is TRBV19 and J is TRBJ2-2; no reliable D call. CDR3 size: 14 residues. V lost 5 bases to trimming and J lost 0 bases, with 7 bases between them. Per the germline V gene, CDR1 is LNHDA and CDR2 is SQIVND (reference sequence). CDR3 in DNA: TGTGCCAGTAGTTATAGAACGAACACCGGGGAGCTGTTTTTT. Its protein product is CASSYRTNTGELFF.

The V gene is TRBV4-3, the J gene TRBJ2-3; a possible D gene is TRBD2 (6 bases). Germline V gene data show CDR1 as LGHNA and CDR2 as YSLEER. The V gene lost 0 bases and the J gene lost 6 bases, with 19 bases spanning the gap. The CDR3 covers 17 residues. CDR3 in amino acids: CASSQDGGGKGRDTQYF. CDR3 nucleotide sequence: TGCGCCAGCAGCCAAGATGGAGGAGGGAAGGGACGGGATACGCAGTATTTT.

The chain employs TRBV5-4 and TRBJ2-7; D remains ambiguous. Germline V gene data show CDR1 as SGHNT and CDR2 as YYREEE (reference sequence). The V end lost 3 bases, the J end lost 3 bases, and 7 bases lay between the germline ends. The CDR3 consists of 12 residues. CDR3 sequence reads: CASSSPSYEQYF. CDR3 nucleotides: TGTGCCAGCAGCTCTCCCAGCTACGAGCAGTACTTC. The variable domain in full, with the rest retrieved from reference TRBV5-4 and TRBJ2-7, is ETGVTQSPTHLIKTRGQQVTLRCSSQSGHNTVSWYQQALGQGPQFIFQYYREEENGRGNFPPRFSGLQFPNYSSELNVNALELDDSALYLCASSSPSYEQYFGPGTRLTVT.

The chain has TRBV27 and TRBJ1-5; D gene ambiguous. The CDR3 runs to 13 residues. V lost 3 bases and J 2 bases, leaving 5 bases between the germline ends. Per germline, CDR1 MNHEY and CDR2 SMNVEV (reference sequence). The CDR3 DNA follows: TGTGCCAGCAGTTTTGGGGGCAATCAGCCCCAGCATTTT. It encodes CASSFGGNQPQHF.

The genes are TRBV10-1 and TRBJ1-1; 7 positions agree with TRBD1. The CDR3 consists of 13 residues. The V gene's germline CDR1 is WNHNN and CDR2 SYGVQD (reference sequence). V was clipped by 10 bases and J by 0 bases; unmatched bases: 5. This chain's CDR3 is CANAQGMNTEAFF. The CDR3 DNA sequence: TGCGCCAACGCACAGGGGATGAACACTGAAGCTTTCTTT.

V and J are TRBV11-2 and TRBJ1-2, with unresolved D. Deletions cut 0 bases from V and 5 bases from J, with 4 bases between. CDR1 SGHAT and CDR2 FQNNGV come from the germline V gene. CDR3 length: 12 amino acids. The CDR3 here is CASSLEGYGYTF. In nucleotides, the CDR3 is TGTGCCAGCAGCTTAGAGGGATATGGCTACACCTTC.

The gene calls are TRBV27 and TRBJ2-6; 8 nucleotides match TRBD1. Germline CDR1 is MNHEY and CDR2 is SMNVEV (reference sequence). Trimming cost V 7 bases and J 2 bases; bases outside gene matches: 10. CDR3 length: 17 amino acids. CDR3: CASKSYRGKPGANVLTF. CDR3 in DNA: TGTGCCAGCAAGAGCTACAGGGGGAAACCTGGGGCCAACGTCCTGACTTTC.

This clone was seen only a few times. The V gene is TRBV15, the J gene TRBJ1-6; no firm D call. The CDR3 is 17 amino acids. Per germline, CDR1 LNHNV and CDR2 YYDKDF (reference sequence). Trimming removed 0 bases at V and 7 bases at J, with 16 bases between. CDR3: CATSREKVVGSNSPLHF. CDR3 nucleotides: TGTGCCACCAGCAGAGAGAAGGTCGTCGGCTCCAATTCACCCCTCCACTTT.

This clone showed up just once. This chain joins TRBV16 and TRBJ1-5; D is unclear. The germline V and J ends were trimmed by 4 bases and 8 bases, with 9 bases remaining between them. The CDR3 runs 12 residues. CDR1 and CDR2 from the germline V gene are KGHSY and FQNENV. CDR3 residues: CASSPDEKPQHF. In DNA form, the CDR3 reads TGTGCCAGCAGCCCTGATGAGAAGCCCCAGCATTTT.

In this sample, this clone turned up once. The V and J genes are TRBV6-5 and TRBJ2-3; 7 bases are a match to TRBD1. Germline V CDR1 and CDR2: MNHEY, SVGAGI. V trimming: 3 bases; J trimming: 3 bases; junction bases outside the gene matches: 6. This CDR3 has 15 amino acids. CDR3 loop: CASSYVGGGTDTQYF. For the CDR3, the DNA is TGTGCCAGCAGTTATGTAGGGGGCGGTACAGATACGCAGTATTTT.

The CDR3 bases are TGTGCCAGCAGTTCAACCGGGAACCTAAGAGAGACCCAGTACTTC. Its protein product is CASSSTGNLRETQYF. J is TRBJ2-5 and V is TRBV28; tentative D call: TRBD2 (5 bases). V shed 4 bases and J shed 4 bases, with 16 bases lying between them. The CDR3 length is 15 residues. Germline V CDR1 and CDR2: MDHEN, SYDVKM. Supplemented by reference TRBV28 and TRBJ2-5, the full variable domain reads DVKVTQSSRYLVKRTGEKVFLECVQDMDHENMFWYRQDPGLGLRLIYFSYDVKMKEKGDIPEGYSVSREKKERFSLILESASTNQTSMYLCASSSTGNLRETQYFGPGTRLLVL.

The V gene is TRBV28, the J gene TRBJ2-7; D not certain. The CDR3 spans 11 residues. Germline V lookup: CDR1 MDHEN, CDR2 SYDVKM. The V end lost 5 bases, the J end lost 4 bases, and 6 bases lay between the germline ends. CDR3 residues: CASSPYYEQYF. In DNA, the CDR3 is TGTGCCAGCAGTCCATATTACGAGCAGTACTTC.

The rearrangement joins TRBV27 to TRBJ2-7; weak D call: TRBD1 (5 bases). V gave up 3 bases and J gave up 5 bases, with 11 bases separating them. Germline V CDR1 and CDR2: MNHEY, SMNVEV (reference sequence). This CDR3 spans 13 amino acids. This CDR3 reads CASSFPGFHEQYF. The CDR3 DNA is TGTGCCAGCAGTTTCCCAGGGTTCCACGAGCAGTACTTC.

Note on this clone: Because the CDR3's place on the DNA is in doubt, the DNA is left out and the CDR3 is given as listed by TCRdb. The chain carries TRBV27 and TRBJ2-1. In germline, CDR1 is MNHEY, CDR2 SMNVEV (reference sequence). The CDR3 length is 15 residues, termini included. The CDR3 loop reads CASSLGTGATGEQFF.

The chain employs TRBV14 and TRBJ2-7, with TRBD1 matching over 7 bases. This CDR3 has 16 residues. Germline V CDR1 and CDR2: SGHDN, FVKESK. Trimming removed 0 bases from V and 2 bases from J; junction bases left unmatched: 7. The CDR3 DNA reads TGTGCCAGCAGCCAAGAGGGCTGGGACAGACCCTACGAGCAGTACTTC. Its protein product is CASSQEGWDRPYEQYF.

This clone appeared many times. The chain carries TRBV14 and TRBJ2-7, with D possibly TRBD2 on 6 matching bases. V was cut by 1 base and J by 6 bases, with 16 bases left in between. The CDR3 loop spans 15 amino acids. CDR1 is SGHDN, CDR2 FVKESK, per germline. CDR3 bases: TGTGCCAGCAGCCAAGCCTTTCGAGGAGGGCGCGAGCAGTACTTC. Its translation: CASSQAFRGGREQYF.